The 20 T cell receptor beta chains below were found in one sample sequenced in a study of T cell repertoires in cytomegalovirus infection (dated by TCRdb to 2018 to 2020). Instrument on record: Illumina HiSeq 1500. TCRdb ran its own pipeline on the public reads, namely fastp trimming at Q25 and MiXCR clone calling, and kept in-frame beta chains. Rows with a matching CDR3 protein are joined into one entry that keeps the most common DNA and genes. The sample table shows hundreds of thousands of distinct CDR3 sequences, and roughly 30% are seen once. The ten most abundant clones make up around 15% of the sample. These TCRs' antigens remain unknown. This specimen's treatment or condition label, per the study, means: in vitro stimulation with specific CMV peptide epitopes to enrich CMV-specific T cells. This specimen was cultured CD8+ T cells from PBMCs, taken from culture after CMV antigen stimulation. All receptors come from a human donor in good health (CMV status not recorded). Some clones in this sample may be carry-over from other donors' samples.

Only a few counts were recorded for this clonotype. V gene TRBV18 combines with J gene TRBJ2-3; TRBD1 agrees at 9 bases. J lost 1 base, V lost 2 bases, and 7 bases had no gene match. Germline CDR1 KGHSH, CDR2 LQKENI. This CDR3 has 17 residues. The CDR3 sequence: CASSPGTGGGGTDTQYF. CDR3 sequence (DNA): TGTGCCAGCTCACCAGGAACAGGGGGCGGAGGCACAGATACGCAGTATTTT.

This clonotype was found a few times. V usage is TRBV6-2 or TRBV6-3 and J usage is TRBJ1-5; D is uncertain. With 0 bases removed from V and 0 bases from J, the gap between germline ends came to 15 bases. CDR3 size: 18 residues. The germline gives CDR1 MNHEY, CDR2 SVGEGT. CDR3 DNA: TGTGCCAGCAGTTACTCGATTAAGGGAGACTTTAGCAATCAGCCCCAGCATTTT. This codes for CASSYSIKGDFSNQPQHF.

There are many counts of this clonotype. The chain links TRBV12-3 or TRBV12-4 to TRBJ2-5, with 7 bases fitting TRBD2. V lost 6 bases, J lost 0 bases, and 10 bases stayed unmatched. The CDR3 spans 16 residues. The CDR3 is CASRALTSRDQETQYF. CDR3 nucleotide sequence: TGTGCCAGCAGGGCCTTGACTAGCCGGGACCAAGAGACCCAGTACTTC.

This sequence joins TRBV29-1 and TRBJ2-5, with 9 bases that match TRBD2. Germline-derived CDR1 and CDR2 are SQVTM and ANQGSEA. The CDR3 totals 14 residues. With 4 bases clipped from V and 2 bases from J, the junction kept 5 bases outside the gene matches. In DNA form, the CDR3 reads TGCAGCGTTGGGGCTAGCGGGAATCAAGAGACCCAGTACTTC. Encoded protein: CSVGASGNQETQYF.

This clonotype was detected many times. This rearrangement joins TRBV6-2 or TRBV6-3 to TRBJ1-1; D not certain. The CDR3 spans 15 residues. The V end was cut by 0 bases, the J end by 4 bases, with 12 bases between. Germline CDR1 and CDR2: MNHEY and SVGEGT. CDR3 DNA sequence: TGTGCCAGCAGTTACTCAACCTCCAAGTCCACTGAAGCTTTCTTT. The encoded protein is CASSYSTSKSTEAFF.

The chain links TRBV27 to TRBJ2-1; a weak D match, TRBD2 (6 bases). Germline CDR1 reads MNHEY; CDR2 reads SMNVEV (reference sequence). This CDR3 has 13 amino acids. The germline V and J ends were trimmed by 3 bases and 8 bases, with 11 bases remaining between them. The CDR3 DNA reads as TGTGCCAGCAGTTTCGGAGGCGGGGATGAGCAGTTCTTC. As protein: CASSFGGGDEQFF.

The rearrangement links TRBV28 to TRBJ2-7; 8 bases agree with TRBD2. The CDR3 spans 14 residues. The junction had 5 bases not matched to a gene; V was cut back by 3 bases and J by 4 bases. Germline V CDR1 and CDR2: MDHEN, SYDVKM. CDR3 nucleotides: TGTGCCAGCAGTTTCGGCGGGGGGCGATACGAGCAGTACGTC. Its translation is CASSFGGGRYEQYV.

This clonotype was counted a few times. This chain joins TRBV2 and TRBJ2-5; D is uncertain. This CDR3 is 16 amino acids long. Between the trimmed V and J ends, which lost 3 bases and 9 bases, there was a span of 23 bases. The germline V gene has CDR1 SNHLY and CDR2 FYNNEI. As DNA, the CDR3 is TGTGCCAGCAGTGAGAGGATACCGCCCCCCTGGGTGGCCCAGTACTTC. Protein sequence: CASSERIPPPWVAQYF.

This clonotype was observed a few times. The chain links TRBV4-1 to TRBJ2-7; D is possibly TRBD2 (6 bases). The V gene lost 1 base and the J gene lost 3 bases, with 10 bases spanning the gap. This CDR3 is built from 14 residues. Per the germline V gene, CDR1 is MGHRA and CDR2 is YSYEKL. CDR3 sequence: CASSQGKGGYEQYF. The DNA for the CDR3 is TGCGCCAGCAGCCAAGGGAAGGGAGGCTACGAGCAGTACTTC.

This rearrangement joins TRBV29-1 to TRBJ2-7, with TRBD1 identical over 8 bases. Germline CDR1 reads SQVTM; CDR2 reads ANQGSEA. This CDR3 is built from 14 residues. V trimming: 5 bases; J trimming: 2 bases; junction bases outside the gene matches: 8. This CDR3 reads CSVLRTGKTYEQYF. The CDR3 bases are TGCAGCGTTCTCCGGACAGGGAAGACCTACGAGCAGTACTTC.

Worth noting for this clonotype: The germline gene is not matched at one end of the junction; a read error may be the cause. J is TRBJ2-1 and V is TRBV6-2 or TRBV6-3; TRBD2 matches 8 bases. This CDR3 is built from 15 residues. From germline, CDR1 is MNHEY and CDR2 SVGEGT. CDR3 amino acids: CVSSYKGTSYNEQFF. The CDR3 nucleotides are TGTGTCAGCAGTTACAAGGGGACTAGCTACAATGAGCAGTTCTTC.

There are a few counts of this clonotype. V and J are TRBV6-5 and TRBJ2-7, with a possible D match to TRBD2 (5 bases). V was pared by 2 bases and J by 2 bases, with 10 bases between. This CDR3 contains 14 residues. Germline V lookup: CDR1 MNHEY, CDR2 SVGAGI. The CDR3: CASSYREGPYEQYV. Written as DNA, the CDR3 is TGTGCCAGCAGTTACAGAGAGGGCCCCTACGAGCAGTACGTC.

This clonotype was counted only a few times. This rearrangement joins TRBV19 to TRBJ2-1, with D possibly TRBD2 on 5 matching bases. V lost 2 bases and J 10 bases, leaving 9 bases between the germline ends. This CDR3 region has 12 residues. The V gene's germline CDR1 is LNHDA and CDR2 SQIVND (reference sequence). The CDR3 reads CASSIRGLEQFF. The DNA for the CDR3 is TGTGCCAGTAGTATAAGAGGGTTGGAGCAGTTCTTC.

This clonotype was observed a few times. The genes are TRBV25-1 and TRBJ1-2, with D possibly TRBD1 on 5 matching bases. The V and J ends lost 3 bases and 4 bases respectively, with 12 bases between them. This CDR3 contains 14 residues. Germline V gene sequence: CDR1 MGHDK, CDR2 SYGVNS. The CDR3 region has the DNA TGTGCCAGCAGTGACAGGGTTCTCATCTATGGCTACACCTTC. This sequence encodes CASSDRVLIYGYTF.

V usage is TRBV27 and J usage is TRBJ1-2, with D possibly matching TRBD1 (5 bases). The germline gives CDR1 MNHEY, CDR2 SMNVEV (reference sequence). The CDR3 is 12 amino acids. V dropped 8 bases and J dropped 4 bases, with 11 bases sitting between them. The CDR3 region has the DNA TGTGCCAGCGGCCTAAGGGGCTATGGCTACACCTTC. Amino acid sequence: CASGLRGYGYTF.

This clonotype showed up just a few times. The chain employs TRBV27 and TRBJ2-7, with 7 bases that match TRBD2. Germline lookup yields CDR1 MNHEY and CDR2 SMNVEV (reference sequence). This CDR3 is built from 15 residues. V shed 4 bases, J shed 3 bases, and the junction held 9 bases outside the gene matches. As DNA, the CDR3 is TGTGCCAGCAGTTATGGCGGGGGACTTTACTACGAGCAGTACTTC. This translates into CASSYGGGLYYEQYF.

This rearrangement joins TRBV6-5 to TRBJ2-1; D might be TRBD2 (6 bases). The germline CDR1 and CDR2 sequences are MNHEY and SVGAGI. The CDR3 extends over 15 amino acids. The ends were cut back, 0 bases at V and 9 bases at J, with 15 bases in the middle. CDR3 nucleotides: TGTGCCAGCAGTTACTCGGAGGGTTTAGTCTCTGAGCAGTTCTTC. As protein: CASSYSEGLVSEQFF.

Of note for this clonotype: A much larger clone differs by one base, so this may be a read error. V is TRBV7-9 and J is TRBJ1-2, with a weak D call TRBD1 (5 bases). V shed 8 bases and J shed 1 base, with 20 bases lying between them. Germline loops: CDR1 SEHNR, CDR2 FQNEAQ (reference sequence). The CDR3 extends over 16 amino acids. CDR3 amino acids: CASCDGRDGLNYGYTF. In DNA, the CDR3 is TGTGCCAGCTGCGATGGCCGGGACGGACTTAACTATGGCTACACCTTC.

In this sample, this clonotype turned up many times. CDR3: CASSSNARPRAGELFF. The CDR3 DNA follows: TGTGCCAGCAGTTCGAACGCCCGGCCAAGGGCCGGGGAGCTGTTTTTT. This sequence joins TRBV12-3 or TRBV12-4 and TRBJ2-2; no reliable D call. The V and J ends lost 4 bases and 6 bases respectively, with 18 bases between them. This CDR3 contains 16 residues.

This clonotype occurred many times. This sequence joins TRBV6-5 and TRBJ2-1, with 12 bases matching TRBD2. Germline CDR1 and CDR2: MNHEY and SVGAGI. V lost 4 bases and J lost 4; bases outside the gene matches: 8. The CDR3 spans 17 residues. CDR3 region: CASSSGTLAGGYNEQFF. CDR3 nucleotides: TGTGCCAGCAGTTCTGGGACCCTAGCGGGGGGGTACAATGAGCAGTTCTTC.